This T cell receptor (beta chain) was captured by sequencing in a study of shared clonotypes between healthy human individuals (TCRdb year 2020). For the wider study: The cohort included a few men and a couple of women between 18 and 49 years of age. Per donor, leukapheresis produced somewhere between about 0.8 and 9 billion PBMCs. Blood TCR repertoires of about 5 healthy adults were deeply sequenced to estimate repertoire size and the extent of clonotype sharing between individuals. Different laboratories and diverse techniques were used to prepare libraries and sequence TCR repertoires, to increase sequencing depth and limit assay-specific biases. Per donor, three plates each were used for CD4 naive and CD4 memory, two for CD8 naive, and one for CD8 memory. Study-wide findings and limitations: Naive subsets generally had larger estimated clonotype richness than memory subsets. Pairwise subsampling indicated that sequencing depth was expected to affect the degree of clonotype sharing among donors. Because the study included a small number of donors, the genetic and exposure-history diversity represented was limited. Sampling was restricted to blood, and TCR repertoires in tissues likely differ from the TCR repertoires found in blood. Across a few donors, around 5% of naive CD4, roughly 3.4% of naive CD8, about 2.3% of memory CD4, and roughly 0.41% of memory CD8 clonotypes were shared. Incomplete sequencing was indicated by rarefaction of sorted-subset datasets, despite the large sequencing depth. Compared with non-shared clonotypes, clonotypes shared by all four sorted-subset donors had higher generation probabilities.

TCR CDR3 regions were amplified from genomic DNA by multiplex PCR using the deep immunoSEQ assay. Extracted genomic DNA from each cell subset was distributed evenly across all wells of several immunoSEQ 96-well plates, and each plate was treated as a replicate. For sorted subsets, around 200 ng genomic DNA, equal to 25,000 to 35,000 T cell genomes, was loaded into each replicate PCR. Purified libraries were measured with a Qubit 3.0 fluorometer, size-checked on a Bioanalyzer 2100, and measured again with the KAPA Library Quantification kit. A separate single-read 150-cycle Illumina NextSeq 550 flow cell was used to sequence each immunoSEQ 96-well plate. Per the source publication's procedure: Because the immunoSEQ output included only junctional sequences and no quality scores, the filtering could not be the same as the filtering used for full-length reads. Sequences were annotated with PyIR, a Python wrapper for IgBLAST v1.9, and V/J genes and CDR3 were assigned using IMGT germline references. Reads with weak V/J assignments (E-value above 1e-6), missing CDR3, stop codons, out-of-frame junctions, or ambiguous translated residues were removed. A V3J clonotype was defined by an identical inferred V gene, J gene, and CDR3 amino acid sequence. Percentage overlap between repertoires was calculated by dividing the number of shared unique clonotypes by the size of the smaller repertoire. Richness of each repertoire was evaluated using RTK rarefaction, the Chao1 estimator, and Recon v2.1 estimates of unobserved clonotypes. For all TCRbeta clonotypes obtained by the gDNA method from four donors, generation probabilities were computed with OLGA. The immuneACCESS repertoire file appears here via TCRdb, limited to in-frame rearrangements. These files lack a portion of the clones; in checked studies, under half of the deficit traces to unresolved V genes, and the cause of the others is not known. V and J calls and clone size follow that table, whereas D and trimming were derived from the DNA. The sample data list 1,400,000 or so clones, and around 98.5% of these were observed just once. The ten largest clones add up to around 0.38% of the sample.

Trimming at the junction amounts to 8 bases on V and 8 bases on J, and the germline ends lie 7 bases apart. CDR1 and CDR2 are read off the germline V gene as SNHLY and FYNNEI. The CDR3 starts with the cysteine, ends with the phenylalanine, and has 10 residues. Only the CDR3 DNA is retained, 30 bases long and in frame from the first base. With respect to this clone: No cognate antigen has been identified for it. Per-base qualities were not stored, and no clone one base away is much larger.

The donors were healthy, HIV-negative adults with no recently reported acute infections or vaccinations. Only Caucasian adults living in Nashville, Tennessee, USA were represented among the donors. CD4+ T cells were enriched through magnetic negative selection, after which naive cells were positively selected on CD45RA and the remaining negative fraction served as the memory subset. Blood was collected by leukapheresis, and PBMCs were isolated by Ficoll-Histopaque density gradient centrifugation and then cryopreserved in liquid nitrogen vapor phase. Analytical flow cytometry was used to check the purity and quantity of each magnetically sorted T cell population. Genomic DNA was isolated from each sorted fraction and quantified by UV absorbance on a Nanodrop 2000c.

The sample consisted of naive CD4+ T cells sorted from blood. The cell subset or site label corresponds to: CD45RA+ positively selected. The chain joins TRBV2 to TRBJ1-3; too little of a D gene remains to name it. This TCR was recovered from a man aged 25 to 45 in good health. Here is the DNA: TGTGCCAGCTGGGCGGACACCATATATTTT. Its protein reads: CASWADTIYF.